Listed here are 18 T cell receptor beta chains from one sample, sequenced in a study of blood T cell repertoires in COVID-19 (dated by TCRdb to about 2020). Library preparation used the immunoSEQ multiplex PCR assay. The table was pulled from immuneACCESS by TCRdb, which kept in-frame rearrangements only. Such tables lose some clones; where checked, under half of the loss comes from unresolved V genes, and the rest has no known cause. The sample includes some 490,000 clones, with approximately 85% observed a single time. The ten most abundant clones make up approximately 3% of the sample. The sequencing sample was made of peripheral blood. Every receptor here comes from a human donor in a cohort sampled during active COVID-19.

This chain links TRBV10-3 with TRBJ2-5; TRBD1 matches at 9 bases. CDR1 ENHRY and CDR2 SYGVKD come from the germline V gene. The V gene end was trimmed by 3 bases and the J gene end by 5 bases; junction bases not matched to a gene: 4. The CDR3 has 14 residues. CDR3 in amino acids: CAISESGQGETQYF. The DNA of the CDR3 is TGTGCCATCAGTGAATCTGGACAGGGGGAGACCCAGTACTTC.

This clone was detected once. The gene calls are TRBV6-5 and TRBJ1-4, with TRBD1 matching over 10 bases. This CDR3 is built from 15 residues. After removal of 8 bases from V and 8 bases from J, the junction contained 11 bases not matched to a gene. Germline V gene sequence: CDR1 MNHEY, CDR2 SVGAGI. CDR3 DNA: TGTGCCAGCCGCCGGGACAGGGGTTCTGACGAAAAACTGTTTTTT. This sequence encodes CASRRDRGSDEKLFF.

CDR3 bases: TGTGCCAGCAGTGAAGCAAGGGCAGGGGTGTACAATGAGCAGTTCTTC. This sequence encodes CASSEARAGVYNEQFF. This chain connects TRBV2 to TRBJ2-1; weak D call: TRBD1 (6 bases). This CDR3 is built from 16 residues. Trimming removed 0 bases from V and 4 bases from J, with 13 bases in between. Germline V gives CDR1 SNHLY, CDR2 FYNNEI.

The V and J genes are TRBV28 and TRBJ2-7; a weak D match, TRBD1 (6 bases). V was cut by 6 bases and J by 0 bases, with 15 bases left in between. From germline, CDR1 is MDHEN and CDR2 SYDVKM. CDR3 length: 15 amino acids. DNA for the CDR3: TGTGCCAGCAGCTCACCCGGGACATACTCCTACGAGCAGTACTTC. Translation gives CASSSPGTYSYEQYF.

The chain uses TRBV6-5 and TRBJ2-7; 7 nucleotides align to TRBD1. V gave up 0 bases and J gave up 3 bases; unmatched junction bases: 2. Germline lookup yields CDR1 MNHEY and CDR2 SVGAGI. CDR3 length: 14 residues. CDR3 sequence (DNA): TGTGCCAGCAGTTACTCGCACAGGGGCTACGAGCAGTACTTC. Protein sequence: CASSYSHRGYEQYF.

A single count supports this clone. This chain links TRBV29-1 with TRBJ1-4; 7 nucleotides match TRBD1. CDR3 size: 12 residues. The V segment lost 7 bases and the J segment 3 bases; nucleotides outside the gene matches: 2. Germline-derived CDR1 and CDR2 are SQVTM and ANQGSEA. CDR3 sequence: CSARGPNEKLFF. The DNA of the CDR3 is TGCAGCGCTAGGGGGCCTAATGAAAAACTGTTTTTT.

This clone was picked up a small number of times. The CDR3: CASSKGQPNTEAFF. Here the CDR3 DNA reads TGTGCCAGCAGCAAGGGACAGCCGAACACTGAAGCTTTCTTT. The rearrangement joins TRBV11-1 to TRBJ1-1, with TRBD1 matching over 7 bases. Germline CDR1 reads SGHAT; CDR2 reads FQDESV (reference sequence). The CDR3 length is 14 residues. The V segment lost 5 bases and the J segment 1 base; nucleotides outside the gene matches: 4. Supplemented by reference TRBV11-1 and TRBJ1-1, the full variable domain reads EAEVAQSPRYKITEKSQAVAFWCDPISGHATLYWYRQILGQGPELLVQFQDESVVDDSQLPKDRFSAERLKGVDSTLKIQPAELGDSAMYLCASSKGQPNTEAFFGQGTRLTVV.

This chain connects TRBV11-2 to TRBJ2-2; maybe TRBD1 (6 bases). This CDR3 has 15 amino acids. The V gene's germline CDR1 is SGHAT and CDR2 FQNNGV. V was shortened by 5 bases and J by 4 bases, with 14 bases between the two germline ends. The CDR3 bases are TGTGCCAGCAGCAGACAGGCGAGGGTCACCGGGGAGCTGTTTTTT. Translated, it gives CASSRQARVTGELFF. The full variable domain, completed using reference TRBV11-2 and TRBJ2-2, is EAGVAQSPRYKIIEKRQSVAFWCNPISGHATLYWYQQILGQGPKLLIQFQNNGVVDDSQLPKDRFSAERLKGVDSTLKIQPAKLEDSAVYLCASSRQARVTGELFFGEGSRLTVL.

The chain couples TRBV28 to TRBJ2-3, with D maybe TRBD1 (6 bases). Germline V gene lookup returns CDR1 MDHEN and CDR2 SYDVKM. The CDR3 extends over 13 amino acids. Trimming cost V 5 bases and J 3 bases, with 9 bases left between them. The CDR3 nucleotides are TGTGCCAGCAGTCCACAGGGAACAGATACGCAGTATTTT. Residues: CASSPQGTDTQYF.

V gene TRBV29-1 combines with J gene TRBJ2-6; D unclear. This CDR3 contains 16 residues. CDR1 is SQVTM and CDR2 is ANQGSEA in the germline V gene. V was cut by 6 bases and J by 0 bases, with 15 bases left in between. CDR3 DNA: TGCAGCGTGGGCCTTATCCTATTCTCTGGGGCCAACGTCCTGACTTTC. Translated, it gives CSVGLILFSGANVLTF.

This clone was seen a handful of times. The chain has TRBV19 and TRBJ2-1, with TRBD2 matching over 9 bases. Germline V gene lookup returns CDR1 LNHDA and CDR2 SQIVND (reference sequence). V lost 5 bases, J lost 6 bases, and 8 bases stayed unmatched. CDR3 length equals 15 residues. For the CDR3, the DNA is TGTGCCAGTAGTCTACGTCATAGCGGGAGCAATGAGCAGTTCTTC. It yields the protein CASSLRHSGSNEQFF.

This clone was recorded a few times. Here the CDR3 reads CASSVDPRNTEAFF. The DNA of the CDR3 is TGTGCCAGCAGCGTAGATCCCAGGAACACTGAAGCTTTCTTT. J is TRBJ1-1 and V is TRBV9; D uncertain. Germline CDR1 and CDR2: SGDLS and YYNGEE. With 0 bases removed from V and 1 base from J, the gap between germline ends came to 7 bases. The CDR3 consists of 14 residues.

The V gene is TRBV6-6, the J gene TRBJ2-7; D perhaps matches TRBD2 (7 bases). The germline V and J ends were trimmed by 4 bases and 2 bases, with 15 bases remaining between them. CDR3 length: 15 amino acids. Germline V gene data show CDR1 as MNHNY and CDR2 as SVGAGI (reference sequence). The CDR3 coding sequence is TGTGCCAGCAGTTCACAGGGAGGGAGGGCCTACGAGCAGTACTTC. Protein: CASSSQGGRAYEQYF.

This clone appeared once. The chain employs TRBV28 and TRBJ2-7, with 9 bases fitting TRBD2. Germline V gene sequence: CDR1 MDHEN, CDR2 SYDVKM. V was clipped by 3 bases and J by 0 bases; unmatched bases: 9. This CDR3 has 17 amino acids. CDR3 bases: TGTGCCAGCAGTTTCTCAGCGGGAGGTCTCAGCTCCTACGAGCAGTACTTC. Protein product: CASSFSAGGLSSYEQYF.

The count of this clone is one. This chain joins TRBV6-1 and TRBJ1-4, with TRBD1 matching over 10 bases. V lost 4 bases to trimming and J lost 5 bases; unmatched junction nucleotides: 13. Germline V CDR1 and CDR2: MNHNS, SASEGT. CDR3 length equals 18 residues. The CDR3 loop reads CASSGKPGQGTENEKLFF. Here the CDR3 DNA reads TGTGCCAGCAGTGGCAAACCGGGACAGGGGACCGAGAATGAAAAACTGTTTTTT.

This chain connects TRBV6-5 to TRBJ1-5; the D gene is possibly TRBD1 (6 bases). From germline, CDR1 is MNHEY and CDR2 SVGAGI. The CDR3 is 13 residues long. With 8 bases removed from V and 1 base from J, the gap between germline ends came to 9 bases. CDR3 loop: CASGTRSNQPQHF. The CDR3 bases are TGTGCCAGCGGGACAAGGAGCAATCAGCCCCAGCATTTT.

This clone was observed once. V and J are TRBV7-2 and TRBJ2-7; 9 nucleotides agree with TRBD2. This CDR3 is built from 14 residues. Germline trimming cut 1 base from V and 9 bases from J; bases unmatched to any gene: 7. Germline-derived CDR1 and CDR2 are SGHTA and FQGNSA. The CDR3 bases are TGTGCCAGCAGCTTAGATGGCGGGGGGGGAAGGCAGTACTTC. Residues: CASSLDGGGGRQYF.

The chain recombines TRBV5-5 with TRBJ1-1; 7 bases match TRBD1. The CDR3 spans 16 residues. The junction had 5 bases not matched to a gene; V was cut back by 0 bases and J by 0 bases. From germline, CDR1 is SGHKS and CDR2 YYEKEE (reference sequence). DNA of the CDR3: TGTGCCAGCAGCTTGGGGCAGGGGGGTATGAACACTGAAGCTTTCTTT. Its translation is CASSLGQGGMNTEAFF.